This T cell receptor (beta chain) was found in a study of control samples from healthy donors and cancer patients. The assay was immunoSEQ multiplex PCR, and TCRdb's table has in-frame clones only and misses some. Of about 140,000 clones detected, roughly 90% appear once; the ten largest clones hold roughly 10%. This CDR3 is 16 amino acids long. Germline V CDR1 and CDR2: SGDLS, YYNGEE. The ends lost 2 bases at V and 8 bases at J; junction bases unmatched: 10. Sample: blood. This TCR came from a man younger than 45 in good health. The gene calls are TRBV9 and TRBJ2-1; 10 nucleotides align to TRBD2. Here the CDR3 DNA reads TGTGCCAGCAGCGTCCTAGCGGGAGAGAGGGGCGATGAGCAGTTCTTC. It encodes CASSVLAGERGDEQFF.